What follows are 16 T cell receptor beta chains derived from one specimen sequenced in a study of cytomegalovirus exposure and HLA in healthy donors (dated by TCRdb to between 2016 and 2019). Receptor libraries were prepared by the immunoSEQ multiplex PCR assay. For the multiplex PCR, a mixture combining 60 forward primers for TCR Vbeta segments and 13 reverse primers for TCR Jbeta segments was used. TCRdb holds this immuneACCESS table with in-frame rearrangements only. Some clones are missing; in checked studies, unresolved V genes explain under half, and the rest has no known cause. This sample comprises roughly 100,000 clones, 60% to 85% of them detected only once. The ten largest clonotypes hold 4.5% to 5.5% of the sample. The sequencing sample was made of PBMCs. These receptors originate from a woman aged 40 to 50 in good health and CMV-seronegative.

The DNA of the CDR3 is TGTGCCAGCAGTTTAGGGGTGGGGGCTGGGGGATCACCCCTCCACTTT. Its translation: CASSLGVGAGGSPLHF. V and J are TRBV27 and TRBJ1-6, with D possibly matching TRBD1 (6 bases). The CDR3 is made up of 16 amino acids. V lost 2 bases, J lost 10 bases, and 18 bases lay in between. CDR1 and CDR2 (germline): MNHEY, SMNVEV (reference sequence).

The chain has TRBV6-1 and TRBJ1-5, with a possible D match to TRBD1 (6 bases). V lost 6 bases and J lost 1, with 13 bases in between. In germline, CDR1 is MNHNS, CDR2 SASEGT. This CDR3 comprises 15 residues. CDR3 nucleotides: TGTGCCAGCAGCTCTACAGGGATCAGCAATCAGCCCCAGCATTTT. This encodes CASSSTGISNQPQHF.

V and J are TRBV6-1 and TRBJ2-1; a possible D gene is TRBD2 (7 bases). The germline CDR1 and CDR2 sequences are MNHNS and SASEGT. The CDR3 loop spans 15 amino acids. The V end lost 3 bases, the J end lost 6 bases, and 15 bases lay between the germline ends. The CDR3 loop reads CASSDPGGLTNEQFF. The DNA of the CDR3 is TGTGCCAGCAGTGATCCCGGGGGGCTTACCAATGAGCAGTTCTTC.

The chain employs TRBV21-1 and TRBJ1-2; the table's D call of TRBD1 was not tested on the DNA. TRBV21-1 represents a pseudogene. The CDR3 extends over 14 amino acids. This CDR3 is CASSKRGRNYGYTF. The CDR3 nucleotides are TGTGCCAGCAGCAAAAGGGGCCGGAACTATGGCTACACCTTC.

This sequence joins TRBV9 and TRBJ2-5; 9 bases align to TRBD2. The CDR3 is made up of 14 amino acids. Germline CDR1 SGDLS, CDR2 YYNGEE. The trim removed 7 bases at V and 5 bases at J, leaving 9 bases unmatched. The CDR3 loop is CASGRASGAETQYF. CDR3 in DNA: TGTGCCAGCGGTCGGGCTAGCGGGGCTGAGACCCAGTACTTC.

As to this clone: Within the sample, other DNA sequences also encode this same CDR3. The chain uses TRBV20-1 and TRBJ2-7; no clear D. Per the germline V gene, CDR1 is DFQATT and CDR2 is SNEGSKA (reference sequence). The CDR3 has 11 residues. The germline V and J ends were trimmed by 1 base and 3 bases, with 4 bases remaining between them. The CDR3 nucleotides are TGCAGTGCTAGAGGAGGCTACGAGCAGTACTTC. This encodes CSARGGYEQYF.

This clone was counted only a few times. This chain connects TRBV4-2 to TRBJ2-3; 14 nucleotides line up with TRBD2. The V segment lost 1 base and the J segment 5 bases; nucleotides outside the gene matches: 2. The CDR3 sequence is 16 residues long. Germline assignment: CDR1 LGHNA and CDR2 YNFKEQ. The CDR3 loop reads CASSQGLAGGGDTQYF. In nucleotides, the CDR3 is TGTGCCAGCAGCCAAGGACTAGCGGGGGGGGGAGATACGCAGTATTTT.

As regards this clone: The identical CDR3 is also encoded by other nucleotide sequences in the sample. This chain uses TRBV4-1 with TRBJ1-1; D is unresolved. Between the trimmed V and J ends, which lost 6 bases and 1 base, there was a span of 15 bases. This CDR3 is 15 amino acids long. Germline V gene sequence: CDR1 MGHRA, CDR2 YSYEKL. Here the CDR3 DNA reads TGCGCCAGCAGTCTAGGCGAAGTCTGGAACACTGAAGCTTTCTTT. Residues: CASSLGEVWNTEAFF.

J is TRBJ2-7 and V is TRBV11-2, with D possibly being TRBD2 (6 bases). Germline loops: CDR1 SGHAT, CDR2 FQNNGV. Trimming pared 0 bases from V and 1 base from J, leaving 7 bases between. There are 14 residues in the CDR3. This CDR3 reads CASSLEAGSYEQYF. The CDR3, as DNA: TGTGCCAGCAGCTTAGAGGCGGGATCCTACGAGCAGTACTTC.

CDR3 sequence (DNA): TGCGCCAGCAGCATCCGGGACACCGGCTCCTACAATGAGCAGTTCTTC. This translates into CASSIRDTGSYNEQFF. This chain links TRBV5-1 with TRBJ2-1; TRBD1 is a possible D gene (6 bases). The CDR3 covers 16 residues. With 4 bases removed from V and 0 bases from J, the gap between germline ends came to 14 bases. The germline V gene encodes CDR1 SGHRS and CDR2 YFSETQ.

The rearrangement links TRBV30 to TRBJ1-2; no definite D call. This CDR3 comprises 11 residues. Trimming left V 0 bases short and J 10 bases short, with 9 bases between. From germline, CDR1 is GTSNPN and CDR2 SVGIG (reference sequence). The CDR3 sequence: CAWSVYGVYTF. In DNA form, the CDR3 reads TGTGCCTGGAGTGTATACGGGGTCTACACCTTC. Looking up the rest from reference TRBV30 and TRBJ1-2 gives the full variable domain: SQTIHQWPATLVQPVGSPLSLECTVEGTSNPNLYWYRQAAGRGLQLLFYSVGIGQISSEVPQNLSASRPQDRQFILSSKKLLLSDSGFYLCAWSVYGVYTFGSGTRLTVV.

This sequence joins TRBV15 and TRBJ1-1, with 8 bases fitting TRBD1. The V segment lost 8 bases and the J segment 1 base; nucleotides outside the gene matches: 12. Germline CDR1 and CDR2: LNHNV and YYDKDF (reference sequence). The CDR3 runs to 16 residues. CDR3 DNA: TGTGCCACCCGCCCCGGGACAGGACTAAAGAACACTGAAGCTTTCTTT. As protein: CATRPGTGLKNTEAFF.

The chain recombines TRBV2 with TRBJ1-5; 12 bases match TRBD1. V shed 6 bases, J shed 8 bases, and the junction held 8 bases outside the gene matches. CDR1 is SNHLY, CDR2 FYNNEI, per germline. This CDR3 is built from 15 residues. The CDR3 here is CASRGDRGLIEPQHF. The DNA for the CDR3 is TGTGCCAGCAGGGGGGACAGGGGGCTTATAGAGCCCCAGCATTTT.

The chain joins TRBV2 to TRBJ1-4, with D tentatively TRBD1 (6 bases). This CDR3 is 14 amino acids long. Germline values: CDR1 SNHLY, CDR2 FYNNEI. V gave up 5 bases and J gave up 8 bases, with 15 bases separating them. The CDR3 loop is CASSRAGVREKLFF. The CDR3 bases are TGTGCCAGCAGTCGCGCAGGGGTCAGGGAAAAACTGTTTTTT.

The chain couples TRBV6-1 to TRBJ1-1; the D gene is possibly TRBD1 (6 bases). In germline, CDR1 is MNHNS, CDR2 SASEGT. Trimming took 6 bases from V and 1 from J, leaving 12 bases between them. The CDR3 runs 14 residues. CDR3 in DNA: TGTGCCAGCAGCAGGACAGTCGCGAACACTGAAGCTTTCTTT. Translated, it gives CASSRTVANTEAFF.

This CDR3 is CATRGSSNNEQFF. In DNA form, the CDR3 reads TGTGCCACTCGCGGCAGTTCTAACAATGAGCAGTTCTTC. The chain employs TRBV19 and TRBJ2-1; D is uncertain. Trimming stripped 10 bases from V and 5 bases from J, with 15 bases between. CDR3 length equals 13 residues. In germline, CDR1 is LNHDA, CDR2 SQIVND (reference sequence).